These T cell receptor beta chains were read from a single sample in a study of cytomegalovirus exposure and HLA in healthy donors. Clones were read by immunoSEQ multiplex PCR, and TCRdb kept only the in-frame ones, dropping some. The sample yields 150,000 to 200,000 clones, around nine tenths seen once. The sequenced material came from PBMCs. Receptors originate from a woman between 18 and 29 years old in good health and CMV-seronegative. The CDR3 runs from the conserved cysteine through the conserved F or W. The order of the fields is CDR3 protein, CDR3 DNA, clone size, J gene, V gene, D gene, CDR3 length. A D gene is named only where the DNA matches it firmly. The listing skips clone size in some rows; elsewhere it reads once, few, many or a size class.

CDR3: CASSPPSGAGGQPQHF
DNA: TGTGCCAGCTCACCGCCTAGCGGGGCGGGGGGTCAGCCCCAGCATTTT
size: NA
J: TRBJ1-5
V: TRBV18
D: NA
length: 16

CDR3: CASSLAGTNYGYTF
DNA: TGTGCCAGCAGCTTGGCAGGGACAAACTATGGCTACACCTTC
size: NA
J: TRBJ1-2
V: TRBV7-9
D: NA
length: 14

CDR3: CASSLDLNTEAFF
DNA: TGTGCCAGCAGCCTCGACTTGAACACTGAAGCTTTCTTT
size: NA
J: TRBJ1-1
V: TRBV11-2
D: NA
length: 13

CDR3: CASSLQGVPYGYTF
DNA: TGTGCCAGCAGTTTGCAGGGGGTCCCCTATGGCTACACCTTC
size: once
J: TRBJ1-2
V: TRBV28
D: TRBD1
length: 14

CDR3: CASSFQGGGLASYEQYF
DNA: TGCGCCAGCAGCTTCCAGGGTGGTGGACTAGCATCCTACGAGCAGTACTTC
size: NA
J: TRBJ2-7
V: TRBV5-1
D: TRBD2
length: 17

CDR3: CAASDREVSEAFF
DNA: TGTGCCGCCTCAGACAGGGAGGTCTCTGAAGCTTTCTTT
size: few
J: TRBJ1-1
V: TRBV6-1
D: TRBD1
length: 13

CDR3: CASSIGGSAETQYF
DNA: TGTGCCAGTAGTATTGGTGGTAGCGCCGAGACCCAGTACTTC
size: NA
J: TRBJ2-5
V: TRBV19
D: NA
length: 14

CDR3: CASSNGGEWDTQYF
DNA: TGTGCCAGCAGTAACGGAGGGGAATGGGATACGCAGTATTTT
size: NA
J: TRBJ2-3
V: TRBV28
D: NA
length: 14

CDR3: CASSHWTGGAFNEKLFF
DNA: TGTGCCAGCAGCCACTGGACAGGGGGCGCCTTCAATGAAAAACTGTTTTTT
size: few
J: TRBJ1-4
V: TRBV14
D: TRBD1
length: 17

CDR3: CSSKVGGNTEAFF
DNA: TGTTCCAGCAAAGTGGGGGGGAACACTGAAGCTTTCTTT
size: NA
J: TRBJ1-1
V: TRBV7-9
D: NA
length: 13

CDR3: CASSSPGLASEQYF
DNA: TGTGCCAGCAGTTCTCCGGGACTAGCGAGCGAGCAGTACTTC
size: few
J: TRBJ2-7
V: TRBV6-5
D: TRBD2
length: 14

CDR3: CASSHRGLHTEAFF
DNA: TGTGCCAGCAGTCACAGGGGGCTACACACTGAAGCTTTCTTT
size: NA
J: TRBJ1-1
V: TRBV27
D: TRBD1
length: 14

CDR3: CASSLGVTQGMDIQYF
DNA: TGCGCCAGCAGCTTGGGGGTGACCCAGGGGATGGACATTCAGTACTTC
size: NA
J: TRBJ2-4
V: TRBV5-1
D: NA
length: 16

CDR3: CASSLAPGIYGYTF
DNA: TGTGCCAGCAGCTTAGCCCCGGGAATCTATGGCTACACCTTC
size: NA
J: TRBJ1-2
V: TRBV7-8
D: NA
length: 14

CDR3: CSARADEQYF
DNA: TGCAGTGCTAGGGCCGACGAGCAGTACTTC
size: NA
J: TRBJ2-7
V: TRBV20-1
D: NA
length: 10

CDR3: CASSSDSRTGELFF
DNA: TGTGCCAGCAGTTCTGACAGTCGCACCGGGGAGCTGTTTTTT
size: NA
J: TRBJ2-2
V: TRBV6-5
D: NA
length: 14

CDR3: CASSSPTTGGTEAFF
DNA: TGTGCCAGCAGTTCCCCTACGACAGGCGGGACTGAAGCTTTCTTT
size: NA
J: TRBJ1-1
V: TRBV6-5
D: NA
length: 15

CDR3: CASTWGKEAFF
DNA: TGTGCCAGTACATGGGGCAAAGAGGCTTTCTTT
size: once
J: TRBJ1-1
V: TRBV6-6
D: NA
length: 11

CDR3: CSVEDPVARFEAFF
DNA: TGCAGCGTTGAAGATCCAGTAGCTCGTTTTGAAGCTTTCTTT
size: NA
J: TRBJ1-1
V: TRBV29-1
D: NA
length: 14

CDR3: CASSSLAGGPVTGELFF
DNA: TGTGCCAGCAGCTCGTTAGCGGGAGGGCCAGTCACCGGGGAGCTGTTTTTT
size: NA
J: TRBJ2-2
V: TRBV7-2
D: TRBD2
length: 17

CDR3: CASIKKEGNIQYF
DNA: TGTGCCAGCATCAAAAAGGAGGGGAACATTCAGTACTTC
size: NA
J: TRBJ2-4
V: TRBV6-1
D: NA
length: 13

CDR3: CASSATGGGTEAFF
DNA: TGTGCCAGCTCGGCAACAGGGGGCGGGACTGAAGCTTTCTTT
size: NA
J: TRBJ1-1
V: TRBV18
D: TRBD1
length: 14

CDR3: CASSQDAGAGGGYGYTF
DNA: TGTGCCAGCAGCCAAGATGCGGGGGCGGGGGGAGGTTATGGCTACACCTTC
size: NA
J: TRBJ1-2
V: TRBV4-2
D: NA
length: 17

CDR3: CSGSSYNEQFF
DNA: TGTTCGGGGAGCTCCTACAATGAGCAGTTCTTC
size: NA
J: TRBJ2-1
V: TRBV6-1
D: NA
length: 11

CDR3: CASSLGRESLEQYF
DNA: TGTGCCAGCAGCTTGGGACGGGAGAGTCTCGAGCAGTACTTC
size: NA
J: TRBJ2-7
V: TRBV5-8
D: NA
length: 14

CDR3: CASSPGTGGWNTEAFF
DNA: TGTGCCAGCAGCCCCGGGACAGGGGGTTGGAACACTGAAGCTTTCTTT
size: NA
J: TRBJ1-1
V: TRBV11-3
D: TRBD1
length: 16

CDR3: CASSGVGTRATGNTIYF
DNA: TGTGCCAGCAGCGGGGTCGGGACACGGGCCACTGGAAACACCATATATTTT
size: NA
J: TRBJ1-3
V: TRBV7-2
D: NA
length: 17

CDR3: CASSVDPLSVTHSPLHF
DNA: TGTGCCAGCAGCGTAGATCCCCTCTCTGTAACTCATTCACCCCTCCACTTT
size: NA
J: TRBJ1-6
V: TRBV9
D: NA
length: 17

CDR3: CASRQTGDTEAFF
DNA: TGTGCCAGCAGACAGACAGGGGACACTGAAGCTTTCTTT
size: NA
J: TRBJ1-1
V: TRBV2
D: TRBD1
length: 13

CDR3: CASSLGPGQGLYEQYF
DNA: TGCGCCAGCAGCTTGGGCCCGGGACAGGGGTTGTACGAGCAGTACTTC
size: NA
J: TRBJ2-7
V: TRBV5-1
D: TRBD1
length: 16

CDR3: CASSNTGTGLNQPQHF
DNA: TGTGCCAGCAGCAACACCGGGACAGGATTAAATCAGCCCCAGCATTTT
size: NA
J: TRBJ1-5
V: TRBV21-1
D: NA
length: 16

CDR3: CASSFGEVNYGYTF
DNA: TGCGCCAGCAGCTTTGGGGAGGTTAACTATGGCTACACCTTC
size: NA
J: TRBJ1-2
V: TRBV4-1
D: NA
length: 14

CDR3: CASRLPPGNEAFF
DNA: TGTGCCAGCAGGCTACCCCCAGGAAATGAAGCTTTCTTT
size: NA
J: TRBJ1-1
V: TRBV11-3
D: NA
length: 13

CDR3: CASSVPGTSEGDTQYF
DNA: TGTGCCAGCAGCGTACCCGGGACTAGCGAGGGAGATACGCAGTATTTT
size: NA
J: TRBJ2-3
V: TRBV9
D: TRBD2
length: 16

CDR3: CASSSKMGAGGYTF
DNA: TGTGCCAGCAGTTCCAAAATGGGGGCGGGTGGCTACACCTTC
size: NA
J: TRBJ1-2
V: TRBV5-4
D: NA
length: 14

CDR3: CASSSGDRGDEKLFF
DNA: TGCGCCAGCAGCTCAGGGGACAGGGGCGATGAAAAACTGTTTTTT
size: NA
J: TRBJ1-4
V: TRBV5-1
D: TRBD1
length: 15

CDR3: CASSQDQTSTDTQYF
DNA: TGTGCCAGCAGCCAAGATCAAACTAGCACAGATACGCAGTATTTT
size: NA
J: TRBJ2-3
V: TRBV4-2
D: NA
length: 15

CDR3: CASSFGGEQFF
DNA: TGTGCCAGCAGCTTTGGGGGCGAGCAGTTCTTC
size: NA
J: TRBJ2-1
V: TRBV7-9
D: NA
length: 11

CDR3: CASNRGDTGELFF
DNA: TGTGCCAGTAACCGCGGGGACACCGGGGAGCTGTTTTTT
size: NA
J: TRBJ2-2
V: TRBV19
D: NA
length: 13

CDR3: CASRPRQGFETQYF
DNA: TGTGCCAGCAGGCCCAGACAGGGGTTCGAGACCCAGTACTTC
size: NA
J: TRBJ2-5
V: TRBV6-6
D: TRBD1
length: 14

CDR3: CASSQLGQGIGYTF
DNA: TGCGCCAGCAGCCAACTGGGACAGGGTATAGGCTACACCTTC
size: NA
J: TRBJ1-2
V: TRBV4-1
D: TRBD1
length: 14

CDR3: CASSSGTSGGAFRGQYF
DNA: TGTGCCAGCAGCTCTGGGACTAGCGGGGGGGCCTTTAGAGGGCAGTACTTC
size: NA
J: TRBJ2-5
V: TRBV5-4
D: TRBD2
length: 17